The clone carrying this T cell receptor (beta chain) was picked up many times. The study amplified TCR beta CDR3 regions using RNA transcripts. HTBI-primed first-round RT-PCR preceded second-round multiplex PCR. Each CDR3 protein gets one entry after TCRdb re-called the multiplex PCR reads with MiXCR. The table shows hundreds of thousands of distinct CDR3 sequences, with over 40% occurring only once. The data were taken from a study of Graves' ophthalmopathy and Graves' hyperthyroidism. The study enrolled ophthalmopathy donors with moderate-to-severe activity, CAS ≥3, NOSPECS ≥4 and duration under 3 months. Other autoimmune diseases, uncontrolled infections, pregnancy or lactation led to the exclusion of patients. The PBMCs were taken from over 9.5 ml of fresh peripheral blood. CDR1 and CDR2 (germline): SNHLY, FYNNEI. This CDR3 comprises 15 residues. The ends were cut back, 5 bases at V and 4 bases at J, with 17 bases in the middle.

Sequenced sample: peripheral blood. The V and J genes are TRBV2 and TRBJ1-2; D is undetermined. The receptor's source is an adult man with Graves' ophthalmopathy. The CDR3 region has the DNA TGTGCCAGCAGTCTGAGCGGAGCGGGTGGCTATGGCTACACCTTC. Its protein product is CASSLSGAGGYGYTF. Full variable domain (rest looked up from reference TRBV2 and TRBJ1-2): EPEVTQTPSHQVTQMGQEVILRCVPISNHLYFYWYRQILGQKVEFLVSFYNNEISEKSEIFDDQFSVERPDGSNFTLKIRSTKLEDSAMYFCASSLSGAGGYGYTFGSGTRLTVV.